One sample yielded the 31 T cell receptor beta chains listed below, sequenced in a study of regulatory T cells in long-lasting Graves disease. Building the TCR beta libraries relied on iRepertoire HTBI primers, and CDR3 regions underwent Arm-PCR. From the multiplex PCR reads, TCRdb called clonotypes with MiXCR, one entry per CDR3 protein. The sample holds about 560,000 distinct CDR3 sequences; about 16% are singletons and the top ten take more than 10%. The sample's time point: newly diagnosed GD, antithyroid drugs for less than 3 months. Researchers made the TCR library from RNA that was extracted from PBMCs. In addition, the sample was reused for a study of T cells in Graves' hyperthyroidism and ophthalmopathy.

The source was peripheral blood mononuclear cells (PBMCs), collected at new diagnosis, from a patient treated with antithyroid drugs. These receptors all come from a man younger than 30 with Graves disease.

This clonotype was seen repeatedly, ten times or more. V and J are TRBV11-2 and TRBJ1-1, with D unclear. Trimming removed 4 bases from V and 6 bases from J, with 12 bases in between. CDR1 and CDR2 from the germline V gene are SGHAT and FQNNGV. This CDR3 is built from 13 residues. Here the CDR3 reads CASSSSQLAEAFF. CDR3 coding DNA: TGTGCCAGCAGCTCCTCTCAACTAGCTGAAGCTTTCTTT.

There are many counts of this clonotype. An end of the junction differs from the germline gene, which may be a read error. The J gene is TRBJ2-3, the V gene TRBV12-3 or TRBV12-4, with TRBD2 identical over 7 bases. The CDR3 is 13 amino acids. The CDR3 region is CASSLGLVDTQYF. In nucleotides, the CDR3 is TGTGCCAGCAGCTTAGGACTAGTGGATACGCAGTATTTT.

At least ten counts were recorded for this clonotype. This sequence joins TRBV6-1 and TRBJ2-7, with 9 bases matching TRBD2. The CDR3 spans 14 residues. Germline CDR1 and CDR2: MNHNS and SASEGT. J lost 5 bases, V lost 7 bases, and 9 bases had no gene match. CDR3 region: CASINSGSGHEQYF. The CDR3 region has the DNA TGTGCCAGCATTAATAGCGGGAGTGGCCACGAGCAGTACTTC.

This clonotype was counted ten times or more. The V and J genes are TRBV20-1 and TRBJ1-2; the D gene is possibly TRBD1 (5 bases). Germline CDR1 reads DFQATT; CDR2 reads SNEGSKA (reference sequence). Deletions cut 0 bases from V and 2 bases from J, with 19 bases between. CDR3 size: 17 residues. The CDR3 protein is CSARDQKLGALNYGYTF. The CDR3 bases are TGCAGTGCTAGAGACCAAAAGCTAGGGGCTTTAAACTATGGCTACACCTTC.

The sample holds many counts of this clonotype. V usage is TRBV6-2 or TRBV6-3 and J usage is TRBJ2-1; D is possibly TRBD1 (6 bases). Germline lookup yields CDR1 MNHEY and CDR2 SVGEGT. This CDR3 has 16 amino acids. Deletions cut 4 bases from V and 2 bases from J, with 15 bases between. The DNA for the CDR3 is TGTGCCAGCAGTTTCCTCAGGGGTGTCACCTACAATGAGCAGTTCTTC. Translated, it gives CASSFLRGVTYNEQFF.

CDR3 protein: CASSQEWATGNTEAFF. The CDR3 coding sequence is TGCGCCAGCAGCCAAGAGTGGGCCACGGGGAACACTGAAGCTTTCTTT. The chain uses TRBV5-1 and TRBJ1-1; no reliable D call. This CDR3 contains 16 residues. Germline V lookup: CDR1 SGHRS, CDR2 YFSETQ. V lost 4 bases and J 1 base, leaving 17 bases between the germline ends.

This clonotype occurred many times. This chain uses TRBV12-5 with TRBJ2-1; 8 bases line up with TRBD1. The germline V gene encodes CDR1 LGHNT and CDR2 FRNRAP. This CDR3 region has 15 residues. J lost 2 bases, V lost 5 bases, and 5 bases had no gene match. The CDR3 region is CASGLDRGTYNEQFF. The CDR3 nucleotides read TGTGCTAGTGGTCTCGACAGGGGAACCTACAATGAGCAGTTCTTC.

This clonotype was recorded many times. At one boundary the junction diverges from the germline segment, which might be a read error. The chain carries TRBV27 and TRBJ2-3; D unresolved. Germline CDR1 MNHEY, CDR2 SMNVEV (reference sequence). There are 14 residues in the CDR3. CDR3 sequence (DNA): TGCGCCAGCAGTGAGGTTAGCCGCACAGATACGCAGTATTTT. Its translation: CASSEVSRTDTQYF.

At least ten counts were recorded for this clonotype. The chain employs TRBV7-2 and TRBJ2-2, with 7 bases identical to TRBD2. Trimming at V came to 7 bases and at J to 4 bases, leaving 12 bases not matched to a gene. Germline V gene sequence: CDR1 SGHTA, CDR2 FQGNSA. The CDR3 runs to 16 residues. CDR3 bases: TGTGCCAGCACCCGCCCGGGGAGGGTCGCCACCGGGGAGCTGTTTTTT. The encoded protein is CASTRPGRVATGELFF.

This clonotype was observed a few times. The V and J genes are TRBV20-1 and TRBJ2-1, with 12 bases lining up with TRBD1. The trim removed 4 bases at V and 5 bases at J, leaving 6 bases unmatched. Germline CDR1 reads DFQATT; CDR2 reads SNEGSKA (reference sequence). The length of the CDR3 is 15 residues. The CDR3 reads CSAKTGTGGHNEQFF. Written as DNA, the CDR3 is TGCAGTGCTAAGACCGGGACAGGGGGCCACAATGAGCAGTTCTTC.

This rearrangement joins TRBV20-1 to TRBJ2-7; perhaps TRBD2 as D (6 bases). The CDR3 loop spans 15 amino acids. V dropped 2 bases and J dropped 7 bases, with 21 bases sitting between them. Germline V gene lookup returns CDR1 DFQATT and CDR2 SNEGSKA (reference sequence). CDR3 coding DNA: TGCAGTGCTAGACCCTCCGATTCGGGAGAGCGGGAGCAGTACTTC. Translation gives CSARPSDSGEREQYF.

V is TRBV5-1 and J is TRBJ2-5; either TRBD1 or TRBD2 may fit D (6 bases each). Trimming pared 4 bases from V and 2 bases from J, leaving 15 bases between. Germline V gives CDR1 SGHRS, CDR2 YFSETQ. This CDR3 is 15 amino acids long. CDR3 DNA sequence: TGCGCCAGCAGCATGGACGGAGGGGGGCAAGAGACCCAGTACTTC. Amino acid sequence: CASSMDGGGQETQYF. The full variable domain, completed using reference TRBV5-1 and TRBJ2-5, is KAGVTQTPRYLIKTRGQQVTLSCSPISGHRSVSWYQQTPGQGLQFLFEYFSETQRNKGNFPGRFSGRQFSNSRSEMNVSTLELGDSALYLCASSMDGGGQETQYFGPGTRLLVL.

The chain employs TRBV7-6 and TRBJ2-1; 9 bases line up with TRBD2. Per the germline V gene, CDR1 is SGHVS and CDR2 is FNYEAQ. This CDR3 comprises 14 residues. Unmatched junction bases numbered 6, after V lost 1 base and J lost 11 bases. The DNA for the CDR3 is TGTGCCAGCAGCTTAGAAGGGTCTAGCGGGAAGCAGTTCTTC. Translating it yields CASSLEGSSGKQFF.

This clonotype was observed once. The J gene is TRBJ2-7, the V gene TRBV7-2; tentatively, D is TRBD1 or TRBD2 (7 bases each). The CDR3 length is 15 residues. V shed 5 bases and J shed 5 bases, with 19 bases lying between them. Per germline, CDR1 SGHTA and CDR2 FQGNSA. As DNA, the CDR3 is TGTGCCAGCAGCGAGCTTGGGAGGGGGCTTAACGAGCAGTACTTC. Translating it yields CASSELGRGLNEQYF.

This clonotype occurred once. The chain joins TRBV14 to TRBJ1-5; no reliable D call. Germline CDR1 reads SGHDN; CDR2 reads FVKESK. V gave up 0 bases and J gave up 7 bases, with 7 bases separating them. The CDR3 runs 13 residues. The CDR3 here is CASSQDTSQPQHF. CDR3 nucleotides: TGTGCCAGCAGCCAAGATACCTCCCAGCCCCAGCATTTT.

At least ten counts were recorded for this clonotype. For the CDR3, the DNA is TGCAGCGCTGGGCGGGACGGGCGGACAGATACGCAGTATTTT. Its translation: CSAGRDGRTDTQYF. The gene calls are TRBV29-1 and TRBJ2-3; possible D gene TRBD2, 6 bases. Trimming pared 7 bases from V and 3 bases from J, leaving 17 bases between. Germline-derived CDR1 and CDR2 are SQVTM and ANQGSEA. This CDR3 has 14 residues.

The table lists this clonotype with many counts. V gene TRBV6-2 or TRBV6-3 combines with J gene TRBJ2-7, with unresolved D. Trimming removed 6 bases at V and 4 bases at J, with 13 bases between. The CDR3 is made up of 13 amino acids. Germline V gene lookup returns CDR1 MNHEY and CDR2 SVGEGT. The CDR3 sequence is CASRRSLKYEQYF. The CDR3 coding sequence is TGTGCCAGCAGACGGAGTCTGAAGTACGAGCAGTACTTC.

There are many counts of this clonotype. The chain joins TRBV2 to TRBJ1-1; D is perhaps TRBD1 (6 bases). The germline V and J ends were trimmed by 6 bases and 1 base, with 12 bases remaining between them. The germline gives CDR1 SNHLY, CDR2 FYNNEI. This CDR3 spans 14 amino acids. DNA of the CDR3: TGTGCCAGCAGACCTACAGGGAGGAACACTGAAGCTTTCTTT. Residues: CASRPTGRNTEAFF.

In regard to this clonotype: This may come from a read error, since a much larger clone is one base off. The CDR3 region has the DNA TGTGCCAGCAGTTTCATCAGGGCCGACAATGAGCAGTTCTTC. Translated: CASSFIRADNEQFF. V usage is TRBV12-3 or TRBV12-4 and J usage is TRBJ2-5, with D possibly TRBD1 on 5 matching bases. The J call may be in error: the DNA end matches TRBJ2-1 better. This CDR3 is 14 amino acids long.

This clonotype has a single count. This chain links TRBV5-6 with TRBJ2-7; D is uncertain. The V end was cut by 0 bases, the J end by 6 bases, with 10 bases between. The CDR3 sequence is 13 residues long. In germline, CDR1 is SGHDT, CDR2 YYEEEE. The CDR3: CASSLGGRIEQYF. The CDR3 DNA reads TGTGCCAGCAGCTTGGGGGGTAGGATCGAGCAGTACTTC.

In this sample, this clonotype turned up once. DNA of the CDR3: TGTGCCAGTAGTCCTAGGGGCGGGAGAACGGGGTATTTT. This encodes CASSPRGGRTGYF. V is TRBV19 and J is TRBJ2-3, with 7 nucleotides matching TRBD2. With 5 bases clipped from V and 14 bases from J, the junction kept 13 bases outside the gene matches. Germline CDR1 LNHDA, CDR2 SQIVND (reference sequence). The CDR3 extends over 13 amino acids.

This clonotype showed up many times. The rearrangement joins TRBV7-8 to TRBJ2-3; 8 positions match TRBD1. Looked up from germline, CDR1 is SGHVS and CDR2 is FQNEAQ. J gave up 4 bases and V 2 bases, and 2 bases lay outside the gene matches. The CDR3 runs 14 residues. Here the CDR3 reads CASSLRQGSDTQYF. The CDR3 bases are TGTGCCAGCAGCTTACGACAGGGGTCAGATACGCAGTATTTT.

This clonotype was detected many times. J is TRBJ2-7 and V is TRBV11-2; D not resolved. Trimming removed 4 bases from V and 3 bases from J, with 13 bases in between. There are 14 residues in the CDR3. Germline V gene sequence: CDR1 SGHAT, CDR2 FQNNGV. Here the CDR3 DNA reads TGTGCCAGCAGCTCACTCCGAGCCGACTACGAGCAGTACTTC. Its translation is CASSSLRADYEQYF.

In its sample, this clonotype was seen many times. The V gene is TRBV20-1, the J gene TRBJ2-3; D gene ambiguous. Germline V gene sequence: CDR1 DFQATT, CDR2 SNEGSKA (reference sequence). The CDR3 contains 13 residues. Deletions cut 5 bases from V and 0 bases from J, with 9 bases between. In DNA form, the CDR3 reads TGCAGTGCTCCCTCGATCAGCACAGATACGCAGTATTTT. Protein: CSAPSISTDTQYF.

The chain links TRBV30 to TRBJ1-1, with 8 bases fitting TRBD1. J was trimmed by 4 bases and V by 0 bases; bases with no gene match: 4. The CDR3 sequence is 14 residues long. Germline CDR1 GTSNPN, CDR2 SVGIG (reference sequence). CDR3 coding DNA: TGTGCCTGGAGTGTAGCAGGGGGCATCACTGAAGCTTTCTTT. It yields the protein CAWSVAGGITEAFF.

As regards this clonotype: Given a much more abundant clone one base away, this may be a read error. The V call is TRBV28, the J call TRBJ2-7, with 9 bases identical to TRBD1. From germline, CDR1 is MDHEN and CDR2 SYDVKM. This CDR3 has 15 residues. The ends lost 8 bases at V and 2 bases at J; junction bases unmatched: 10. The CDR3 loop reads CASLLLRQGAYEQYF. CDR3 nucleotide sequence: TGTGCCAGCCTCCTCCTCCGACAGGGGGCCTACGAGCAGTACTTC.

The gene calls are TRBV27 and TRBJ2-1, with 7 nucleotides matching TRBD1. Looked up from germline, CDR1 is MNHEY and CDR2 is SMNVEV (reference sequence). Trimming at V came to 4 bases and at J to 4 bases, leaving 4 bases not matched to a gene. The CDR3 is 14 residues long. In nucleotides, the CDR3 is TGTGCCAGCAGTTCGGACAGGCTATACAATGAGCAGTTCTTC. Translating gives CASSSDRLYNEQFF.

CDR3 protein: CAWSLAAGDFSGNTIYF. In DNA, the CDR3 is TGTGCCTGGAGCTTGGCGGCAGGGGATTTCTCTGGAAACACCATATATTTT. This rearrangement joins TRBV30 to TRBJ1-3; weak D call: TRBD1 (6 bases). V was shortened by 3 bases and J by 0 bases, with 18 bases between the two germline ends. This CDR3 is built from 17 residues. Germline CDR1 reads GTSNPN; CDR2 reads SVGIG (reference sequence).

A remark on this clonotype: Likely a read error: the CDR3 ends without its conserved phenylalanine or tryptophan. The DNA is omitted, as the CDR3 cannot be located on it reliably, and the CDR3 follows TCRdb's listing. The chain is built from TRBV5-1 and TRBJ1-1; the table's D call of TRBD1 was not tested on the DNA. The germline gives CDR1 SGHRS, CDR2 YFSETQ. The CDR3 spans 18 amino acids, including both terminal residues. This CDR3 reads CASSSPTGENTGANDLFD.

This clonotype has a count of ten or more. V and J are TRBV6-9 and TRBJ1-5, with TRBD1 matching 7 bases. Trimming cost V 4 bases and J 6 bases; bases outside gene matches: 9. CDR1 MNHGY and CDR2 SVAAGI come from the germline V gene. The CDR3 loop spans 15 amino acids. The CDR3 is CASSSGDRVGQPQHF. The CDR3 DNA follows: TGTGCCAGCAGTTCCGGCGACAGGGTGGGTCAGCCCCAGCATTTT.

This clonotype has ten or more counts. CDR3: CASSFDSSGNTIYF. The DNA for the CDR3 is TGCGCCAGCAGCTTTGACAGCTCTGGAAACACCATATATTTT. V gene TRBV5-1 combines with J gene TRBJ1-3, with a possible D match to TRBD1 (5 bases). The ends were cut back, 2 bases at V and 0 bases at J, with 6 bases in the middle. Germline assignment: CDR1 SGHRS and CDR2 YFSETQ. CDR3 length: 14 residues.